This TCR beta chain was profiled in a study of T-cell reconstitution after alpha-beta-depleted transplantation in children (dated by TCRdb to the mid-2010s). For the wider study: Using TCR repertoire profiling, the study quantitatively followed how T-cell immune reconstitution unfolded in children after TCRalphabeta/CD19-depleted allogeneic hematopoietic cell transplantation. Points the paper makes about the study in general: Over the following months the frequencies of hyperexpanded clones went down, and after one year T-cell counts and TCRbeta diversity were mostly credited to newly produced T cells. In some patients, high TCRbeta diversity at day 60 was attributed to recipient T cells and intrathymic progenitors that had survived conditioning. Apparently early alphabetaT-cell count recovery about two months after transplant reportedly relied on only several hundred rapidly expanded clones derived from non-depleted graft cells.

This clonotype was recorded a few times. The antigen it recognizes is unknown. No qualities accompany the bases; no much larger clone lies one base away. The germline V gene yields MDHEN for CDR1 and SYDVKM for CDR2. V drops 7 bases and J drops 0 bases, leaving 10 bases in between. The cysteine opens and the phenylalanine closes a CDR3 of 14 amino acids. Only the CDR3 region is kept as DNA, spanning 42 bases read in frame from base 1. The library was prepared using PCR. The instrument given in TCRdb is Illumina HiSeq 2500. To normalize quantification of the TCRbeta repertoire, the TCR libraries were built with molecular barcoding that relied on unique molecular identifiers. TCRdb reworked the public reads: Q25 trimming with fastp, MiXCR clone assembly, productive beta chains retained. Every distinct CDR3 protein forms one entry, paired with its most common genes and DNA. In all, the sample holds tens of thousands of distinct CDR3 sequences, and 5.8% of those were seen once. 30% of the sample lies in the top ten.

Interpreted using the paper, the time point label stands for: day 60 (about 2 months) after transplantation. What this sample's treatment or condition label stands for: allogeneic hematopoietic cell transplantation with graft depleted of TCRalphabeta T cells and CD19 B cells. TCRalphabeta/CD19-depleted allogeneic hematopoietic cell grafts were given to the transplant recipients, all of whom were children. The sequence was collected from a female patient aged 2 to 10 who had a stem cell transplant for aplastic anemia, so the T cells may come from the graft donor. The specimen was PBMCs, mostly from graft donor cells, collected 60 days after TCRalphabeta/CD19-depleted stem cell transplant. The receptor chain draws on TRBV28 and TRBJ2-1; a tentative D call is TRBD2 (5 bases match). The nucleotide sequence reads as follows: TGTGCCAGCATCAAAGGAGGCTCCTACAATGAGCAGTTCTTC. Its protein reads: CASIKGGSYNEQFF.